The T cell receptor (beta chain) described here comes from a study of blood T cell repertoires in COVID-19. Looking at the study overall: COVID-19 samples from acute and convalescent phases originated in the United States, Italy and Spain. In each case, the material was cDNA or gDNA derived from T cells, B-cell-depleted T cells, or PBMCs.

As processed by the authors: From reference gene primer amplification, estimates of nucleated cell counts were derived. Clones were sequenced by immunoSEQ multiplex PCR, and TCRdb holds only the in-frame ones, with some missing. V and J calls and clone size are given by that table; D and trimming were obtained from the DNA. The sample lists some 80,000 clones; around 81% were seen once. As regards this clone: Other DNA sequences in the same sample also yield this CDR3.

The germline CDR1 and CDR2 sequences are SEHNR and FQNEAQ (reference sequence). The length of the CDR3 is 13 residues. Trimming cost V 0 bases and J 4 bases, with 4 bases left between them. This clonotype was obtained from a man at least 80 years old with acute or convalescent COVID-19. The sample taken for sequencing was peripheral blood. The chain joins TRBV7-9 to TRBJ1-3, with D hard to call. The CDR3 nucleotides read TGTGCCAGCAGCTTAGCCGGGGGAAACACCATATATTTT. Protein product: CASSLAGGNTIYF.